The entry below gives a single T cell receptor (beta chain) sequence along with its context. Its antigen is still unknown. The data were taken from a study of graft-versus-host responses after intestinal transplantation. For the study at large: Each of the recipients got a multivisceral, liver-intestinal, or isolated intestinal transplant. The study's findings and limits: In recipient marrow, GvH clones were found, and some appeared first in ileum or blood. Peak levels of circulating GvH clones tracked with early post-transplant HvG declines.

Sequencing was performed with immunoSEQ multiplex PCR; in TCRdb, only in-frame clones are kept and a portion is missing. The sample holds over 75,000 clones; around 86% are singletons and the top ten take around 8.6%. The sequence came from a human donor who was the organ donor for an intestinal transplant. Sample: unstimulated CD8+ T cells sorted from spleen or lymph node cells, taken before transplant.

In DNA form, the CDR3 reads TGTGCCAGCAGTGGGGGCCCGGGTGATTTTTACTACGAGCAGTACTTC. The encoded protein is CASSGGPGDFYYEQYF. The rearrangement uses TRBV2 and TRBJ2-7; D may be TRBD1 (5 bases). The CDR3 has 16 amino acids. Trimming took off 4 bases at V and 3 bases at J, with 19 bases between the two ends. The germline V gene encodes CDR1 SNHLY and CDR2 FYNNEI.